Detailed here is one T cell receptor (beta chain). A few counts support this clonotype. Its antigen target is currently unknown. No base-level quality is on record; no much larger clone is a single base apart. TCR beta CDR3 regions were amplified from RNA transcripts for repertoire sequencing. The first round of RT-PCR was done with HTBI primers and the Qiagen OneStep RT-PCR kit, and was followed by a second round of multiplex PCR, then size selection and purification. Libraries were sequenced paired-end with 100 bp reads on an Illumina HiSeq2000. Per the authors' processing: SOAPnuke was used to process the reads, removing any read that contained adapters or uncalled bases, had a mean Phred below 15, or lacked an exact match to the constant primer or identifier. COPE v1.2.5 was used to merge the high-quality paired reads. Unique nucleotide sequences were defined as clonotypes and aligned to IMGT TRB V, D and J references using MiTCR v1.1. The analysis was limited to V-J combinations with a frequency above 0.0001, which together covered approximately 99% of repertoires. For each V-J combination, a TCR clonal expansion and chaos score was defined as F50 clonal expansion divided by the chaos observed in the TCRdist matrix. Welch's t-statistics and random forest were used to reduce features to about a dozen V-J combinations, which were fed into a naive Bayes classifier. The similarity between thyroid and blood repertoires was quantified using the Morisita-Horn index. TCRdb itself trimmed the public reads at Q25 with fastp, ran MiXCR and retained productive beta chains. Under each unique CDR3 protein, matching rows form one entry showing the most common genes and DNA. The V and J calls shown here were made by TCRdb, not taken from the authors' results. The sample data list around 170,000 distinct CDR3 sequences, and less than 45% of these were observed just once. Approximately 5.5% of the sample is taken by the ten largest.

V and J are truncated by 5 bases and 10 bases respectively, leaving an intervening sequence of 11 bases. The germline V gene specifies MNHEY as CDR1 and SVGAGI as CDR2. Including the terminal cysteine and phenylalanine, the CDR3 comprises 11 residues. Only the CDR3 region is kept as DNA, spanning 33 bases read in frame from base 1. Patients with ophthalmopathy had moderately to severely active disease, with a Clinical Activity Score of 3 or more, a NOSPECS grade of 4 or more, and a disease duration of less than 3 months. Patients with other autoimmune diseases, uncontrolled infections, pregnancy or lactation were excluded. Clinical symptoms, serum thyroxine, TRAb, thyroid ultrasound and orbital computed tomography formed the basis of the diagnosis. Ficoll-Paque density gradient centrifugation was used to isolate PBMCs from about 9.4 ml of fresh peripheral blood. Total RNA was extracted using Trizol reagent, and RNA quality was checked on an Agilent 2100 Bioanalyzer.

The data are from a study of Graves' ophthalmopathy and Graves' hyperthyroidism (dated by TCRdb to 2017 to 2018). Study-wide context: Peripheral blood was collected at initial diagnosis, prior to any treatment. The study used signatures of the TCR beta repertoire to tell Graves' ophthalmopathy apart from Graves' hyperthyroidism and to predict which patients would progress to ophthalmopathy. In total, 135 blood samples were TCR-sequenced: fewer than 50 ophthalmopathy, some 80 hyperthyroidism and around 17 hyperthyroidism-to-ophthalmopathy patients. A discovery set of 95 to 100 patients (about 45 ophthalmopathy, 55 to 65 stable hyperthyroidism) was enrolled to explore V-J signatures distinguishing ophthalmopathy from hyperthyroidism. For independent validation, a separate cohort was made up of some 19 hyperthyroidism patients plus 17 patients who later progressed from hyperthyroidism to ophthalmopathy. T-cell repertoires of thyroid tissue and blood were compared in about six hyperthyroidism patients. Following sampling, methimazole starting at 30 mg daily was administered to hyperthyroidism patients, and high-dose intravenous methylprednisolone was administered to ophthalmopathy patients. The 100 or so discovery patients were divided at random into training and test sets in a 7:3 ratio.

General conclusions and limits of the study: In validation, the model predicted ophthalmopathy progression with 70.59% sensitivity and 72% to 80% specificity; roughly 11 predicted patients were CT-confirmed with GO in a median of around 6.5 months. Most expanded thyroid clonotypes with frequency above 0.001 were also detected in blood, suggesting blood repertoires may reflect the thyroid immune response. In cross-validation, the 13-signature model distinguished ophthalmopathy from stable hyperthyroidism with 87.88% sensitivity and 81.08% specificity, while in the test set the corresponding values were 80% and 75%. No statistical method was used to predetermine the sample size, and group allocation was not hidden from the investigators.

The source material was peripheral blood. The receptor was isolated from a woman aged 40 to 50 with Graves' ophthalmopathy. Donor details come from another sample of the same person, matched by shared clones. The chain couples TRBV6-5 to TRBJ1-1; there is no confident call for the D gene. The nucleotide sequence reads TGTGCCAGCAGTAACCGGGAAAGAGCTTTCTTT. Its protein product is CASSNRERAFF.